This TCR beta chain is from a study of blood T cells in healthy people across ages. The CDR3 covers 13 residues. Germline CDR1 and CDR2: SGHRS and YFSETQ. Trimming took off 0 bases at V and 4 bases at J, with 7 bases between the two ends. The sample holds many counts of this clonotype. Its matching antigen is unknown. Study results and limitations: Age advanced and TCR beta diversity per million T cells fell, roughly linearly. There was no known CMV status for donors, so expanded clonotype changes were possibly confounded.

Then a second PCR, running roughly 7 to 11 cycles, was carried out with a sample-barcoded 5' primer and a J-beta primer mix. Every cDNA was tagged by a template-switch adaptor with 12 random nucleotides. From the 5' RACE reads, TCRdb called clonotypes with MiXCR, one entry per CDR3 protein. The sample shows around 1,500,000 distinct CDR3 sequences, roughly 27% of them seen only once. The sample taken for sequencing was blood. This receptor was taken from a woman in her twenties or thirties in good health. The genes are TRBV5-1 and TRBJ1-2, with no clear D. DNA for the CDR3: TGCGCCAGCAGCTTGGAGTCGGGCTATGGCTACACCTTC. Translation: CASSLESGYGYTF.